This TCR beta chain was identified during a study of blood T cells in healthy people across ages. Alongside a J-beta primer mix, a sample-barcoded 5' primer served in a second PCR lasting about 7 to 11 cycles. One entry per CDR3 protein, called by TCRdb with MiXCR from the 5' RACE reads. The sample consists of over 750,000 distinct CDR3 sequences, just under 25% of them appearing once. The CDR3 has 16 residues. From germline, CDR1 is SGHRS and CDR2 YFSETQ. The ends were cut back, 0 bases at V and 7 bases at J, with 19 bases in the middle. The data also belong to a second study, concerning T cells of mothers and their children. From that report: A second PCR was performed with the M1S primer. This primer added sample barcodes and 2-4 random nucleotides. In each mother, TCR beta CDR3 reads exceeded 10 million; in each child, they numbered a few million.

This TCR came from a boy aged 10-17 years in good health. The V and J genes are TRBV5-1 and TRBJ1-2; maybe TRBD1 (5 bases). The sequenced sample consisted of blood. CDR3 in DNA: TGCGCCAGCAGCTTGGCCGTTGGGGCCGACACGGGTGGCTACACCTTC. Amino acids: CASSLAVGADTGGYTF. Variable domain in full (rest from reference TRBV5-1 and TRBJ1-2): KAGVTQTPRYLIKTRGQQVTLSCSPISGHRSVSWYQQTPGQGLQFLFEYFSETQRNKGNFPGRFSGRQFSNSRSEMNVSTLELGDSALYLCASSLAVGADTGGYTFGSGTRLTVV.